The 24 T cell receptor beta chains listed next were all sequenced from one sample in a study of OX40 agonist ivuxolimab in advanced cancers. Assay: immunoSEQ multiplex PCR; the TCRdb copy retains only in-frame clones and omits some. The data hold 76,000 or so clones, with roughly 86% observed a single time. Source: CD4+ or CD8+ T cells sorted from blood, taken in a trial of the OX40 agonist ivuxolimab. Receptor source: an adult with an advanced solid tumor such as melanoma, head and neck, liver or kidney cancer.

The chain is built from TRBV7-6 and TRBJ1-1, with D uncertain. The CDR3 is made up of 13 amino acids. With 0 bases removed from V and 0 bases from J, the gap between germline ends came to 2 bases. CDR1 is SGHVS and CDR2 is FNYEAQ in the germline V gene. CDR3 in DNA: TGTGCCAGCAGCTTAGCGATGAACACTGAAGCTTTCTTT. Its protein is CASSLAMNTEAFF.

This clone was detected once. This chain connects TRBV6-5 to TRBJ1-1; no clear D gene. The CDR3 totals 14 residues. Trimming left V 0 bases short and J 6 bases short, with 11 bases between. CDR1 MNHEY and CDR2 SVGAGI come from the germline V gene. The CDR3 loop reads CASSYSREGSEAFF. CDR3 nucleotide sequence: TGTGCCAGCAGTTACTCGAGAGAAGGTTCTGAAGCTTTCTTT.

This chain uses TRBV13 with TRBJ1-3; D gene unclear. The CDR3 is made up of 12 amino acids. The germline CDR1 and CDR2 sequences are PRHDT and FYEKMQ (reference sequence). Trimming took off 6 bases at V and 0 bases at J, with 3 bases between the two ends. CDR3 residues: CASSFSGNTIYF. DNA of the CDR3: TGTGCCAGCAGTTTCTCTGGAAACACCATATATTTT.

V usage is TRBV9 and J usage is TRBJ1-1; perhaps TRBD1 as D (5 bases). The CDR3 is 14 amino acids. Trimming shortened V by 2 bases and J by 6 bases, and 14 bases separated the two germline ends. Germline loops: CDR1 SGDLS, CDR2 YYNGEE. Here the CDR3 DNA reads TGTGCCAGCAGCGTGGTAGGACGAGGGGCTGAAGCTTTCTTT. It encodes CASSVVGRGAEAFF.

The chain links TRBV6-5 to TRBJ2-3; no clear D. The CDR3 runs 11 residues. The germline V and J ends were trimmed by 0 bases and 5 bases, with 0 bases remaining between them. Germline V gives CDR1 MNHEY, CDR2 SVGAGI. The chain's CDR3 is CASSYSDTQYF. The CDR3 DNA reads TGTGCCAGCAGTTACTCAGATACGCAGTATTTT.

In this sample, this clone turned up a few times. The rearrangement joins TRBV7-6 to TRBJ2-2; 14 bases agree with TRBD2. Germline trimming cut 5 bases from V and 6 bases from J; bases unmatched to any gene: 8. Germline assignment: CDR1 SGHVS and CDR2 FNYEAQ. This CDR3 spans 17 amino acids. CDR3 protein: CASSRQGLAGDAGELFF. CDR3 nucleotide sequence: TGTGCCAGCAGCCGCCAGGGACTAGCGGGAGACGCCGGGGAGCTGTTTTTT.

The table lists this clone with a count of one. The chain is built from TRBV5-1 and TRBJ2-5, with 8 bases lining up with TRBD2. The germline CDR1 and CDR2 sequences are SGHRS and YFSETQ. Germline trimming cut 3 bases from V and 10 bases from J; bases unmatched to any gene: 11. CDR3 length: 14 residues. The DNA of the CDR3 is TGCGCCAGCAGCTCTACCTGGGATAGCGGGGTCCAGTACTTC. Protein sequence: CASSSTWDSGVQYF. The full variable domain, with the rest looked up from reference TRBV5-1 and TRBJ2-5, is KAGVTQTPRYLIKTRGQQVTLSCSPISGHRSVSWYQQTPGQGLQFLFEYFSETQRNKGNFPGRFSGRQFSNSRSEMNVSTLELGDSALYLCASSSTWDSGVQYFGPGTRLLVL.

The V call is TRBV27, the J call TRBJ1-2, with 9 positions matching TRBD1. Per germline, CDR1 MNHEY and CDR2 SMNVEV (reference sequence). Trimming at V came to 6 bases and at J to 8 bases, leaving 7 bases not matched to a gene. The CDR3 has 13 amino acids. CDR3 in amino acids: CASRTTGGRGYTF. The CDR3 bases are TGTGCCAGCAGGACAACAGGGGGCCGAGGCTACACCTTC.

The V gene is TRBV7-3, the J gene TRBJ2-6; no firm D call. Germline CDR1 SGHTA, CDR2 FQGTGA. Trimming took off 1 base at V and 9 bases at J, with 7 bases between the two ends. The CDR3 is 13 residues long. The CDR3 is CASSLNTYNVLTF. The CDR3 nucleotides read TGTGCCAGCAGCTTAAACACGTACAACGTCCTGACTTTC. The full variable domain, in which reference TRBV7-3 and TRBJ2-6 provide the parts outside the CDR3, is GAGVSQTPSNKVTEKGKYVELRCDPISGHTALYWYRQSLGQGPEFLIYFQGTGAADDSGLPNDRFFAVRPEGSVSTLKIQRTERGDSAVYLCASSLNTYNVLTFGAGSRLTVL.

This chain connects TRBV7-3 to TRBJ2-7, with D possibly being TRBD2 (5 bases). This CDR3 contains 12 residues. The germline V and J ends were trimmed by 5 bases and 4 bases, with 9 bases remaining between them. Germline CDR1 and CDR2: SGHTA and FQGTGA. The CDR3 nucleotides read TGTGCCAGCAGCAGGGAGATATACGAGCAGTACTTC. Translated, it gives CASSREIYEQYF.

The chain couples TRBV19 to TRBJ1-5; D is possibly TRBD1 (5 bases). Germline V lookup: CDR1 LNHDA, CDR2 SQIVND (reference sequence). The CDR3 has 16 residues. Trimming took 3 bases from V and 1 from J, leaving 13 bases between them. In DNA form, the CDR3 reads TGTGCCAGTAGTATGGGGGTCCTGGGGAGCAATCAGCCCCAGCATTTT. Residues: CASSMGVLGSNQPQHF.

This clone was observed a handful of times. The same CDR3 also results from other DNA sequences found in this sample. This chain links TRBV5-4 with TRBJ2-3, with D uncertain. The CDR3 loop spans 12 amino acids. V lost 4 bases, J lost 0 bases, and 3 bases lay in between. Per germline, CDR1 SGHNT and CDR2 YYREEE (reference sequence). The CDR3 reads CASSPSTDTQYF. Here the CDR3 DNA reads TGTGCCAGCAGCCCCAGCACAGATACGCAGTATTTT.

This clone was detected a few times. V gene TRBV11-3 combines with J gene TRBJ2-2; possible D gene TRBD2, 5 bases. Germline CDR1 and CDR2: SGHNT and YENEEA. The CDR3 has 16 amino acids. Trimming left V 4 bases short and J 5 bases short, with 17 bases between. The CDR3 sequence: CASSYPLRGETGELFF. The CDR3 coding sequence is TGTGCCAGCAGCTATCCTCTCCGGGGTGAGACCGGGGAGCTGTTTTTT.

The CDR3 here is CATSRVTTEAFF. CDR3 coding DNA: TGTGCCACCAGCAGAGTCACGACTGAAGCTTTCTTT. V and J are TRBV15 and TRBJ1-1; no clear D. Trimming cost V 1 base and J 5 bases, with 5 bases left between them. The CDR3 has 12 amino acids. Germline-derived CDR1 and CDR2 are LNHNV and YYDKDF (reference sequence).

This clone was observed once. This chain links TRBV20-1 with TRBJ1-1; D gene unclear. Trimming pared 1 base from V and 3 bases from J, leaving 3 bases between. CDR3 length: 11 residues. The germline V gene has CDR1 DFQATT and CDR2 SNEGSKA (reference sequence). In DNA form, the CDR3 reads TGCAGTGCTAGAGGGGACACTGAAGCTTTCTTT. Translation: CSARGDTEAFF.

The V call is TRBV11-2, the J call TRBJ1-6; a weak D match, TRBD1 (6 bases). The germline V gene has CDR1 SGHAT and CDR2 FQNNGV. V lost 4 bases and J lost 10, with 11 bases in between. This CDR3 is built from 13 residues. The DNA of the CDR3 is TGTGCCAGCAGCTCCCAAGGGGGATCACCCCTCCACTTT. Translated: CASSSQGGSPLHF.

V is TRBV5-1 and J is TRBJ1-1, with TRBD1 matching over 7 bases. The germline CDR1 and CDR2 sequences are SGHRS and YFSETQ. The junction had 7 bases not matched to a gene; V was cut back by 3 bases and J by 5 bases. This CDR3 contains 14 residues. CDR3 sequence: CASSSTGDWTEAFF. CDR3 in DNA: TGCGCCAGCAGCTCCACAGGGGATTGGACTGAAGCTTTCTTT.

The J gene is TRBJ2-6, the V gene TRBV5-1; TRBD2 matches 11 bases. V trimming: 6 bases; J trimming: 2 bases; junction bases outside the gene matches: 4. Per germline, CDR1 SGHRS and CDR2 YFSETQ. The CDR3 is made up of 16 amino acids. CDR3 residues: CASTKTSGAGANVLTF. CDR3 DNA: TGCGCCAGCACCAAGACTAGCGGGGCTGGGGCCAACGTCCTGACTTTC. Full variable domain (missing parts from reference TRBV5-1 and TRBJ2-6): KAGVTQTPRYLIKTRGQQVTLSCSPISGHRSVSWYQQTPGQGLQFLFEYFSETQRNKGNFPGRFSGRQFSNSRSEMNVSTLELGDSALYLCASTKTSGAGANVLTFGAGSRLTVL.

The V gene is TRBV4-1, the J gene TRBJ2-1; 9 bases fit TRBD1. The germline CDR1 and CDR2 sequences are MGHRA and YSYEKL. J gave up 3 bases and V 1 base, and 1 base lay outside the gene matches. The CDR3 is 15 amino acids. The DNA of the CDR3 is TGCGCCAGCAGCCAAGGGGACAGGGACTACAATGAGCAGTTCTTC. This encodes CASSQGDRDYNEQFF.

This clone was recorded only once. The sample has other DNA sequences that encode this CDR3 too. J is TRBJ2-2 and V is TRBV5-1; 11 positions match TRBD2. CDR3 length equals 17 residues. J gave up 0 bases and V 4 bases, and 5 bases lay outside the gene matches. CDR1 is SGHRS and CDR2 is YFSETQ in the germline V gene. CDR3 residues: CASSRGTSGPNTGELFF. CDR3 coding DNA: TGCGCCAGCAGCCGAGGGACTAGCGGACCGAACACCGGGGAGCTGTTTTTT.

This chain joins TRBV23-1 and TRBJ1-1, with a weak D call TRBD1 (5 bases). TRBV23-1 is reported as an ORF; its role is uncertain. V lost 0 bases, J lost 4 bases, and 12 bases lay in between. The CDR3 runs 15 residues. CDR3 residues: CASSQSVSGGTEAFF. The CDR3 region has the DNA TGCGCCAGCAGTCAATCGGTCTCCGGGGGCACTGAAGCTTTCTTT.

The J gene is TRBJ2-2, the V gene TRBV7-3; D may be TRBD1 or TRBD2 (6 bases each). From germline, CDR1 is SGHTA and CDR2 FQGTGA. V lost 5 bases and J 4 bases, leaving 17 bases between the germline ends. CDR3 size: 16 residues. CDR3 nucleotide sequence: TGTGCCAGCAGCCGGTTGGCACAGGGAGGCACCGGGGAGCTGTTTTTT. Amino acids: CASSRLAQGGTGELFF.

This chain links TRBV19 with TRBJ1-1; TRBD1 might be the D (6 bases). V was cut by 7 bases and J by 1 base, with 10 bases left in between. In germline, CDR1 is LNHDA, CDR2 SQIVND (reference sequence). CDR3 length: 13 residues. The CDR3 coding sequence is TGTGCCAGTAACCTGGGGGCGAACACTGAAGCTTTCTTT. It specifies CASNLGANTEAFF.

The rearrangement joins TRBV19 to TRBJ2-2; no reliable D call. Germline CDR1 reads LNHDA; CDR2 reads SQIVND (reference sequence). The CDR3 length is 14 residues. Trimming removed 1 base from V and 6 bases from J, with 9 bases in between. The CDR3 region has the DNA TGTGCCAGTAGTATAGTTGGTGGGGCCGGGGAGCTGTTTTTT. Its translation is CASSIVGGAGELFF. Combining the CDR3 with reference TRBV19 and TRBJ2-2 gives the whole variable domain DGGITQSPKYLFRKEGQNVTLSCEQNLNHDAMYWYRQDPGQGLRLIYYSQIVNDFQKGDIAEGYSVSREKKESFPLTVTSAQKNPTAFYLCASSIVGGAGELFFGEGSRLTVL.